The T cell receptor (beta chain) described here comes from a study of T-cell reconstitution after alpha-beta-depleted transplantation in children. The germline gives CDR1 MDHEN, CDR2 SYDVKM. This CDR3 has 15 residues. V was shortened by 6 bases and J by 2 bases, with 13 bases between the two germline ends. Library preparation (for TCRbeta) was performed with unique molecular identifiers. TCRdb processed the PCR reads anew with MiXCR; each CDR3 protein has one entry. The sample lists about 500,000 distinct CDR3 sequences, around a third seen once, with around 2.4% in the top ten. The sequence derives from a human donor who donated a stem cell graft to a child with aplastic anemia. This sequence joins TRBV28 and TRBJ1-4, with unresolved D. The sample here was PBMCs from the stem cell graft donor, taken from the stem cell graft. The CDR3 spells CASSPTSSTNEKLFF. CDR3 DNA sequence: TGTGCCAGCAGCCCTACATCCTCGACTAATGAAAAACTGTTTTTT.